The 28 T cell receptor beta chains in this list originate from one sample, sequenced in a study of T cell responses to AZD1222 COVID-19 vaccine. Assay: immunoSEQ multiplex PCR; the TCRdb copy retains only in-frame clones and omits some. The repertoire consists of 150,000 to 200,000 clones, with approximately 90% occurring once and the leading ten covering more than 1%. This specimen consisted of peripheral blood, obtained 28 days after the second AZD1222 dose. Source of these receptors: an adult who received the AZD1222 COVID-19 vaccine.

This sequence joins TRBV2 and TRBJ1-5; D not certain. The CDR3 totals 15 residues. Germline V gene sequence: CDR1 SNHLY, CDR2 FYNNEI. The ends were cut back, 2 bases at V and 0 bases at J, with 8 bases in the middle. CDR3 sequence: CASSESRNSNQPQHF. In DNA, the CDR3 is TGTGCCAGCAGTGAAAGTCGGAATAGCAATCAGCCCCAGCATTTT.

The gene calls are TRBV10-3 and TRBJ1-4; unclear D gene. Per germline, CDR1 ENHRY and CDR2 SYGVKD. The CDR3 extends over 14 amino acids. Trimming stripped 10 bases from V and 4 bases from J, with 16 bases between. In DNA, the CDR3 is TGTGCCACCTCCCAAAGGCAGAATAATGAAAAACTGTTTTTT. This sequence encodes CATSQRQNNEKLFF.

This chain links TRBV27 with TRBJ1-6; TRBD1 might be the D (6 bases). CDR1 and CDR2 (germline): MNHEY, SMNVEV (reference sequence). This CDR3 region has 14 residues. Trimming took off 2 bases at V and 9 bases at J, with 11 bases between the two ends. CDR3 bases: TGTGCCAGCAGTTTAGGGGGCGGGAGTTCACCCCTCCACTTT. Its protein is CASSLGGGSSPLHF.

This rearrangement joins TRBV5-1 to TRBJ1-5; D gene ambiguous. The germline gives CDR1 SGHRS, CDR2 YFSETQ. The germline V and J ends were trimmed by 0 bases and 0 bases, with 7 bases remaining between them. The CDR3 totals 15 residues. CDR3 sequence (DNA): TGCGCCAGCAGCTTGGGGCCCCATAGCAATCAGCCCCAGCATTTT. Its translation: CASSLGPHSNQPQHF.

Only one count was recorded for this clone. V usage is TRBV14 and J usage is TRBJ1-3; D unclear. The CDR3 loop spans 14 amino acids. Trimming stripped 1 base from V and 3 bases from J, with 7 bases between. CDR1 SGHDN and CDR2 FVKESK come from the germline V gene. CDR3 sequence reads: CASSQAEFGNTIYF. The CDR3 region has the DNA TGTGCCAGCAGCCAAGCAGAGTTTGGAAACACCATATATTTT.

The J gene is TRBJ2-1, the V gene TRBV6-5, with a possible D match to TRBD2 (5 bases). Germline V gene data show CDR1 as MNHEY and CDR2 as SVGAGI. The CDR3 is 13 residues long. V was cut by 1 base and J by 7 bases, with 8 bases left in between. The CDR3 nucleotides are TGTGCCAGCAGTTACTTCGGGGAGAATGAGCAGTTCTTC. Its translation is CASSYFGENEQFF.

In DNA, the CDR3 is TGTGCCAGCAGTGTATCCAGCTCTGGAAACACCATATATTTT. This codes for CASSVSSSGNTIYF. The chain carries TRBV25-1 and TRBJ1-3; D unresolved. The germline V gene has CDR1 MGHDK and CDR2 SYGVNS. The ends were cut back, 4 bases at V and 0 bases at J, with 7 bases in the middle. The CDR3 length is 14 residues.

The chain joins TRBV12-5 to TRBJ1-5; no clear D. V lost 6 bases, J lost 3 bases, and 18 bases lay in between. The germline gives CDR1 LGHNT, CDR2 FRNRAP. CDR3 length: 16 amino acids. The DNA for the CDR3 is TGTGCTAGTGGGGACGGCCCCGGAGTTGTCAATCAGCCCCAGCATTTT. It yields the protein CASGDGPGVVNQPQHF.

CDR3 coding DNA: TGTGCCAGCAGTGAGGGACGGAGAGAAGCTTTCTTT. Translating it yields CASSEGRREAFF. The V gene is TRBV6-1, the J gene TRBJ1-1, with a tentative D call TRBD1 (5 bases). V was pared by 3 bases and J by 8 bases, with 10 bases between. CDR3 length equals 12 residues. Germline V CDR1 and CDR2: MNHNS, SASEGT.

This sequence joins TRBV13 and TRBJ2-5, with 7 bases fitting TRBD2. This CDR3 has 14 amino acids. The germline gives CDR1 PRHDT, CDR2 FYEKMQ (reference sequence). J gave up 1 base and V 3 bases, and 2 bases lay outside the gene matches. CDR3 sequence reads: CASSLWGGQETQYF. CDR3 DNA: TGTGCCAGCAGCTTGTGGGGGGGCCAAGAGACCCAGTACTTC.

The V call is TRBV27, the J call TRBJ2-3; no clear D gene. Trimming took 0 bases from V and 2 from J, leaving 9 bases between them. This CDR3 contains 15 residues. The V gene's germline CDR1 is MNHEY and CDR2 SMNVEV (reference sequence). The CDR3 here is CASSLSSQPTDTQYF. CDR3 nucleotides: TGTGCCAGCAGTTTATCGTCCCAACCCACAGATACGCAGTATTTT.

The chain uses TRBV3-1 (or the pseudogene TRBV3-2) and TRBJ2-7; D unresolved. The V end lost 6 bases, the J end lost 1 base, and 13 bases lay between the germline ends. Germline V lookup: CDR1 LGHDT, CDR2 YNNKEL (reference sequence). The CDR3 has 14 residues. The CDR3 nucleotides are TGTGCCAGCAGTTTCGCCGACACATCCTACGAGCAGTACTTC. Translation gives CASSFADTSYEQYF.

The chain combines TRBV6-6 with TRBJ1-2; D is uncertain. Per germline, CDR1 MNHNY and CDR2 SVGAGI (reference sequence). The CDR3 runs 11 residues. V lost 2 bases and J lost 8, with 6 bases in between. CDR3 sequence: CASSYTEGYTF. CDR3 sequence (DNA): TGTGCCAGCAGTTACACAGAGGGCTACACCTTC.

The V gene is TRBV5-4, the J gene TRBJ2-7; TRBD1 matches at 8 bases. The CDR3 consists of 14 residues. J was trimmed by 3 bases and V by 4 bases; bases with no gene match: 6. CDR1 and CDR2 from the germline V gene are SGHNT and YYREEE (reference sequence). The CDR3 region is CASSTQGAIYEQYF. In nucleotides, the CDR3 is TGTGCCAGCAGCACTCAGGGGGCGATCTACGAGCAGTACTTC.

This clone was detected only once. The V gene is TRBV2, the J gene TRBJ1-6; D remains unclear. CDR3 size: 16 residues. Germline V gene lookup returns CDR1 SNHLY and CDR2 FYNNEI. V was cut by 3 bases and J by 8 bases, with 17 bases left in between. CDR3 amino acids: CASSDNLEKWDSPLHF. Here the CDR3 DNA reads TGTGCCAGCAGTGATAATTTGGAGAAATGGGATTCACCCCTCCACTTT.

This clone was detected a few times. The chain links TRBV4-1 to TRBJ1-4; TRBD1 matches 10 bases. V lost 0 bases, J lost 7 bases, and 5 bases stayed unmatched. This CDR3 comprises 16 residues. The germline V gene encodes CDR1 MGHRA and CDR2 YSYEKL. CDR3 in amino acids: CASSQDGGQGSEKLFF. Here the CDR3 DNA reads TGCGCCAGCAGCCAAGATGGGGGACAGGGGTCTGAAAAACTGTTTTTT.

The chain employs TRBV4-1 and TRBJ1-2; TRBD1 might be the D (6 bases). The length of the CDR3 is 16 residues. Per the germline V gene, CDR1 is MGHRA and CDR2 is YSYEKL. Trimming shortened V by 0 bases and J by 3 bases, and 14 bases separated the two germline ends. Here the CDR3 DNA reads TGCGCCAGCAGCCAAGACAGAACCCAGGGGTACTATGGCTACACCTTC. Its protein product is CASSQDRTQGYYGYTF.

In its sample, this clone was seen a few times. The DNA of the CDR3 is TGTGCCAGCAGCTCGAAGGGAGCAGATACGCAGTATTTT. Translation: CASSSKGADTQYF. V gene TRBV7-9 combines with J gene TRBJ2-3, with D tentatively TRBD2 (5 bases). CDR3 length equals 13 residues. The germline V gene has CDR1 SEHNR and CDR2 FQNEAQ (reference sequence). V lost 4 bases to trimming and J lost 4 bases, with 9 bases between them.

V and J are TRBV12-3 or TRBV12-4 and TRBJ2-5, with D possibly TRBD2 on 6 matching bases. The ends were cut back, 5 bases at V and 5 bases at J, with 9 bases in the middle. The CDR3 length is 12 residues. The CDR3 region is CASSGGIETQYF. The DNA for the CDR3 is TGTGCCAGCAGTGGAGGGATTGAGACCCAGTACTTC.

This chain connects TRBV19 to TRBJ1-1; D possibly corresponds to TRBD1 (5 bases). Trimming pared 5 bases from V and 0 bases from J, leaving 10 bases between. The CDR3 loop spans 14 amino acids. Germline V gene lookup returns CDR1 LNHDA and CDR2 SQIVND (reference sequence). The CDR3 here is CASSPGGLNTEAFF. CDR3 bases: TGTGCCAGTAGTCCTGGGGGTCTGAACACTGAAGCTTTCTTT.

The V gene is TRBV2, the J gene TRBJ1-2; D is undetermined. The ends were cut back, 6 bases at V and 3 bases at J, with 14 bases in the middle. There are 14 residues in the CDR3. From germline, CDR1 is SNHLY and CDR2 FYNNEI. The CDR3 nucleotides read TGTGCCAGCAGAGCCCGGGAATCGGACTATGGCTACACCTTC. Translation gives CASRARESDYGYTF.

The chain has TRBV2 and TRBJ1-5, with D tentatively TRBD1 (6 bases). The CDR3 spans 16 residues. Per the germline V gene, CDR1 is SNHLY and CDR2 is FYNNEI. Trimming took 8 bases from V and 1 from J, leaving 18 bases between them. The CDR3 spells CASQSRGGRSNQPQHF. The CDR3 DNA follows: TGTGCCAGCCAAAGTAGGGGGGGAAGGAGCAATCAGCCCCAGCATTTT. The full variable domain, completed using reference TRBV2 and TRBJ1-5, is EPEVTQTPSHQVTQMGQEVILRCVPISNHLYFYWYRQILGQKVEFLVSFYNNEISEKSEIFDDQFSVERPDGSNFTLKIRSTKLEDSAMYFCASQSRGGRSNQPQHFGDGTRLSIL.

Only one count was recorded for this clone. The chain has TRBV11-2 and TRBJ1-6; no definite D call. The germline V gene has CDR1 SGHAT and CDR2 FQNNGV. CDR3 length: 14 residues. The V gene lost 4 bases and the J gene lost 9 bases, with 13 bases spanning the gap. The CDR3 is CASSSDGKVSPLHF. CDR3 coding DNA: TGTGCCAGCAGCTCGGACGGAAAGGTTTCACCCCTCCACTTT.

V usage is TRBV19 and J usage is TRBJ1-4; 9 positions match TRBD1. The CDR3 totals 16 residues. Germline CDR1 LNHDA, CDR2 SQIVND (reference sequence). V dropped 5 bases and J dropped 5; count of bases not matched to a gene: 9. CDR3 in DNA: TGTGCCAGTAGTGTCCCCGGGACAGGGATAAATGAAAAACTGTTTTTT. Translating it yields CASSVPGTGINEKLFF.

The V and J genes are TRBV18 and TRBJ2-7; TRBD2 aligns across 13 bases. Per the germline V gene, CDR1 is KGHSH and CDR2 is LQKENI. J gave up 3 bases and V 3 bases, and 5 bases lay outside the gene matches. This CDR3 is built from 16 residues. The CDR3 bases are TGTGCCAGCTCACCGCTACTAGCGGGGGGGGTCTACGAGCAGTACTTC. Its protein product is CASSPLLAGGVYEQYF.

This clone has only a few counts. The chain uses TRBV7-9 and TRBJ2-6; tentative D call: TRBD1 (6 bases). The V gene lost 5 bases and the J gene lost 1 base, with 9 bases spanning the gap. The CDR3 loop spans 15 amino acids. CDR1 is SEHNR, CDR2 FQNEAQ, per germline (reference sequence). CDR3 residues: CASSQDRSGANVLTF. Here the CDR3 DNA reads TGTGCCAGCAGCCAAGACAGGTCTGGGGCCAACGTCCTGACTTTC.

The CDR3 is CASSHTDRVGGYGYTF. DNA for the CDR3: TGTGCCAGCAGCCATACCGACAGGGTAGGAGGTTATGGCTACACCTTC. V usage is TRBV3-1 (or the pseudogene TRBV3-2) and J usage is TRBJ1-2, with TRBD1 matching 7 bases. Germline-derived CDR1 and CDR2 are LGHDT and YNNKEL (reference sequence). The length of the CDR3 is 16 residues. J was trimmed by 5 bases and V by 3 bases; bases with no gene match: 12.

This rearrangement joins TRBV7-6 to TRBJ1-1, with TRBD1 matching over 9 bases. CDR3 length: 15 amino acids. V lost 3 bases and J lost 4; bases outside the gene matches: 6. Germline CDR1 SGHVS, CDR2 FNYEAQ. Here the CDR3 reads CASSLRQGGSTEAFF. CDR3 bases: TGTGCCAGCAGCTTGAGACAGGGGGGGAGCACTGAAGCTTTCTTT.